This T cell receptor (beta chain) came from a study of post-analysis software for immune sequencing data. Turning to the study itself: Disease trajectories encompassed relapsing-remitting, secondary progressive and progressive-relapsing multiple sclerosis.

The CDR3 is made up of 13 amino acids. With 8 bases removed from V and 10 bases from J, the gap between germline ends came to 18 bases. Germline V gene lookup returns CDR1 MNHEY and CDR2 SVGEGT. Whole-study findings and limits: Controls significantly exceeded multiple sclerosis patients in normalized Chao1 diversity. Among roughly 5 TRBV segments more frequent in patients than controls were TRBV5-6, TRBV5-1 and TRBV20-1. With F measure, samples from one preparation batch clustered together strongly.

Notes on this clonotype: What it recognizes is unknown.

Unique molecular identifiers were carried by the TCR beta cDNA libraries. Out of 1 to 10 million T cells, 470,000 or so cDNA molecules were generated. TCRdb independently ran MiXCR on the PCR reads; one entry per CDR3 protein. The sample yields roughly 800,000 distinct CDR3 sequences, just over 45% seen once. The sequencing sample was made of blood. The chain has TRBV6-2 or TRBV6-3 and TRBJ2-1, with a tentative D call TRBD2 (6 bases). The receptor's source is a girl aged 5-17 years with multiple sclerosis. CDR3 sequence (DNA): TGTGCCAGCTGGACCGGAGGGTGGGGGGAGCAGTTCTTC. Its protein is CASWTGGWGEQFF.